This paragraph reports one T cell receptor (beta chain). Germline assignment: CDR1 SNHLY and CDR2 FYNNEI. The length of the CDR3 is 15 residues. The data belong to a study of monozygotic twins with inflammatory bowel disease. TCRdb re-called the 5' RACE reads and gives one entry per CDR3 protein, without DNA. The data show some 190,000 distinct CDR3 sequences, and the top ten clones hold 7.5% to 9.5%. The clonotype comes from a human donor with ulcerative colitis or Crohn's disease, or a healthy co-twin of an affected twin (not recorded which). This rearrangement joins TRBV2 to TRBJ2-1; with no DNA, the TCRdb D assignment of TRBD2 cannot be verified. Sequencing used blood. CDR3 protein: CASSTTSGRYNEQFF.